The next 2 T cell receptor beta chains were all read from a single sample in a study of T-cell reconstitution after alpha-beta-depleted transplantation in children. For TCRbeta, the library was prepared with unique molecular identifiers. TCRdb reanalysed the PCR reads using MiXCR and keeps one entry per CDR3 protein. The repertoire holds about 280,000 distinct CDR3 sequences, with 11% as singletons. The sample consisted of peripheral blood, taken 180 days after TCRalphabeta/CD19-depleted stem cell transplant. The receptors come from a male patient aged 2 to 10 who had a stem cell transplant for chronic granulomatous disease, so the T cells may come from the graft donor.

This clonotype was seen at least ten times. The chain joins TRBV7-9 to TRBJ1-5; D is ambiguous. With 4 bases removed from V and 7 bases from J, the gap between germline ends came to 14 bases. Per germline, CDR1 SEHNR and CDR2 FQNEAQ (reference sequence). The CDR3 is 14 residues long. The CDR3 DNA follows: TGTGCCAGCAGCTCGACGGGGAATAGGCAGCCCCAGCATTTT. Encoded protein: CASSSTGNRQPQHF.

This clonotype was picked up many times. This sequence joins TRBV28 and TRBJ2-7; unclear D gene. Trimming pared 5 bases from V and 0 bases from J, leaving 14 bases between. CDR3 length: 15 residues. Germline V gene lookup returns CDR1 MDHEN and CDR2 SYDVKM. The CDR3 DNA reads TGTGCCAGCAGTCCTACCGTCATAAGCTCCTACGAGCAGTACTTC. Protein sequence: CASSPTVISSYEQYF.